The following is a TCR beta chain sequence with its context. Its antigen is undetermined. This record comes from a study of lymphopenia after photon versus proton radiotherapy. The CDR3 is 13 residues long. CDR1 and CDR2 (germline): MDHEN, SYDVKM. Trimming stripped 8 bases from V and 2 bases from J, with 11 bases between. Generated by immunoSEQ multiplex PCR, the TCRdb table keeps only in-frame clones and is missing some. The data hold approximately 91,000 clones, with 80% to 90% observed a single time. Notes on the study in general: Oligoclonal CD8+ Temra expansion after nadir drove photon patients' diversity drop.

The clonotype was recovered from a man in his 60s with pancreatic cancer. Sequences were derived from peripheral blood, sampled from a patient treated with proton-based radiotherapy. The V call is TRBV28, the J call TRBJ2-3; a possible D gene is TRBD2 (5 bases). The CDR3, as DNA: TGTGCCAGCCAACTAGTCCACACAGATACGCAGTATTTT. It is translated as CASQLVHTDTQYF. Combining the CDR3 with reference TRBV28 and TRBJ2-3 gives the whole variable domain DVKVTQSSRYLVKRTGEKVFLECVQDMDHENMFWYRQDPGLGLRLIYFSYDVKMKEKGDIPEGYSVSREKKERFSLILESASTNQTSMYLCASQLVHTDTQYFGPGTRLTVL.